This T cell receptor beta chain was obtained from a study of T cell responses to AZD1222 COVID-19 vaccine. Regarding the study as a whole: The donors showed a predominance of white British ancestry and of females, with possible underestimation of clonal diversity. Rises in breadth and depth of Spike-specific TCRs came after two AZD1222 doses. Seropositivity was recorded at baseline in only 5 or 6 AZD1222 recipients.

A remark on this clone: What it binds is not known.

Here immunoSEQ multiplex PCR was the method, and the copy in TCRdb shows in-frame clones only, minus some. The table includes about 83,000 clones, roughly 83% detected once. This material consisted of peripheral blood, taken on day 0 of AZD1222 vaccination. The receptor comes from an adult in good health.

CDR3 amino acids: CSGSDSADTQYF. CDR3 bases: TGCAGTGGCAGTGACAGTGCAGATACGCAGTATTTT. The chain recombines TRBV20-1 with TRBJ2-3; a possible D gene is TRBD1 (5 bases). This CDR3 is 12 amino acids long. V shed 7 bases and J shed 4 bases, with 12 bases lying between them. Germline CDR1 is DFQATT and CDR2 is SNEGSKA (reference sequence).